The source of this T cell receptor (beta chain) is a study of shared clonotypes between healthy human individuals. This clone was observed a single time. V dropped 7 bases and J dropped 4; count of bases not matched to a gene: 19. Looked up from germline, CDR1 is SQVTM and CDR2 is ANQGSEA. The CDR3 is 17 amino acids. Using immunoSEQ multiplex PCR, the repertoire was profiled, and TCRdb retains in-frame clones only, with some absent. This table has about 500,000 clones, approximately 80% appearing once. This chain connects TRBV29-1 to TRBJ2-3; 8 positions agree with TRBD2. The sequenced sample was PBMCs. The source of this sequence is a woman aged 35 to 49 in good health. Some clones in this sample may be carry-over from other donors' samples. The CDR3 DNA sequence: TGCAGCGCCCCCTCTCAAGCGGGGGCCCTCAACTCAGATACGCAGTATTTT. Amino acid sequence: CSAPSQAGALNSDTQYF.